This TCR beta chain was found in a study of control samples from healthy donors and cancer patients. The V end lost 7 bases, the J end lost 2 bases, and 12 bases lay between the germline ends. Germline CDR1 MDHEN, CDR2 SYDVKM. There are 13 residues in the CDR3. This clone was seen more than once but under ten times. Produced via immunoSEQ multiplex PCR; TCRdb's table is partial and in-frame only. The profile covers 93,000 or so clones, with roughly 91% appearing a single time and 15% to 20% taken by the ten largest. The rearrangement links TRBV28 to TRBJ2-7, with D uncertain. Sequenced: PBMCs. The clonotype originates from a man aged 60 to 75 with lung cancer. This CDR3 reads CASTLTGPYEQYF. The CDR3 DNA sequence: TGTGCCAGCACCTTGACGGGTCCCTACGAGCAGTACTTC.